These 24 T cell receptor beta chains came from one sample sequenced in a study of T cell changes during pregnancy in multiple sclerosis. Libraries were prepared by immunoSEQ multiplex PCR; TCRdb keeps only in-frame clonotypes and omits some of them. This table has roughly 30,000 clones, roughly nine tenths appearing once. The sample in question was CD8+ T cells from peripheral blood mononuclear cells, obtained in the first trimester of pregnancy. The receptors were gathered from a female donor with multiple sclerosis, enrolled in a pregnancy study.

V gene TRBV11-2 combines with J gene TRBJ2-7; 9 positions match TRBD1. The junction had 7 bases not matched to a gene; V was cut back by 5 bases and J by 2 bases. The CDR3 runs 15 residues. Germline loops: CDR1 SGHAT, CDR2 FQNNGV. The CDR3 nucleotides read TGTGCCAGCAGCGCTCTCCGGGACAGGGCCTACGAGCAGTACTTC. It codes for CASSALRDRAYEQYF.

V and J are TRBV19 and TRBJ2-7; TRBD1 matches 8 bases. The V gene end was trimmed by 1 base and the J gene end by 3 bases; junction bases not matched to a gene: 5. This CDR3 has 15 amino acids. Germline V gene sequence: CDR1 LNHDA, CDR2 SQIVND (reference sequence). The CDR3 nucleotides are TGTGCCAGTAGTATAGGGGGTACAGGGGGCTACGAGCAGTACTTC. Translation: CASSIGGTGGYEQYF.

The genes are TRBV13 and TRBJ2-1; 10 nucleotides agree with TRBD1. V was pared by 5 bases and J by 7 bases, with 8 bases of the junction left unmatched. This CDR3 has 15 residues. Germline loops: CDR1 PRHDT, CDR2 FYEKMQ (reference sequence). DNA of the CDR3: TGTGCCAGCAGCCCTCGACAGGGGGCTGGGAATGAGCAGTTCTTC. Translated, it gives CASSPRQGAGNEQFF.

This clone was found once. The chain links TRBV7-2 to TRBJ2-1; 13 bases are a match to TRBD2. This CDR3 has 18 amino acids. Trimming cost V 5 bases and J 3 bases; bases outside gene matches: 10. Germline CDR1 reads SGHTA; CDR2 reads FQGNSA. The DNA for the CDR3 is TGTGCCAGCAGCCACCCCGGACTAGCGGGAGTTGGCTACAATGAGCAGTTCTTC. As protein: CASSHPGLAGVGYNEQFF.

The chain recombines TRBV5-1 with TRBJ1-1; TRBD1 is a possible D gene (5 bases). This CDR3 is built from 14 residues. Looked up from germline, CDR1 is SGHRS and CDR2 is YFSETQ. V dropped 2 bases and J dropped 1 base, with 9 bases sitting between them. The chain's CDR3 is CASSFRGGNTEAFF. The CDR3 region has the DNA TGCGCCAGCAGCTTCCGCGGGGGGAACACTGAAGCTTTCTTT.

The chain is built from TRBV6-5 and TRBJ2-1, with 12 nucleotides matching TRBD1. This CDR3 region has 15 residues. The V and J ends lost 5 bases and 7 bases, in that order; junction bases with no gene match: 6. CDR1 is MNHEY, CDR2 SVGAGI, per germline. The CDR3 DNA reads as TGTGCCAGCAGTCTTGGGACAGGGGGCTGGAATGAGCAGTTCTTC. It is translated as CASSLGTGGWNEQFF.

CDR3 bases: TGCGCCAGCAGCCTTAGCGGGAGGGTTATACGGGCTGAGCAGTTCTTC. Translation: CASSLSGRVIRAEQFF. The chain links TRBV4-1 to TRBJ2-1; 11 bases map to TRBD2. J gave up 9 bases and V 4 bases, and 11 bases lay outside the gene matches. The CDR3 is made up of 16 amino acids. Germline CDR1 reads MGHRA; CDR2 reads YSYEKL.

This rearrangement joins TRBV4-1 to TRBJ2-3, with 12 bases that match TRBD2. Germline-derived CDR1 and CDR2 are MGHRA and YSYEKL. The CDR3 loop spans 16 amino acids. Trimming cost V 7 bases and J 6 bases; bases outside gene matches: 11. The chain's CDR3 is CASTGKTSGRGDTQYF. The CDR3 nucleotides are TGCGCCAGCACAGGAAAGACTAGCGGGAGAGGTGATACGCAGTATTTT.

This chain uses TRBV27 with TRBJ2-7; no clear D gene. CDR3 length: 14 amino acids. Per germline, CDR1 MNHEY and CDR2 SMNVEV (reference sequence). Trimming removed 0 bases at V and 6 bases at J, with 12 bases between. DNA of the CDR3: TGTGCCAGCAGTTTATCGTTACTTTCTGGCGAGCAGTACTTC. It encodes CASSLSLLSGEQYF.

This chain uses TRBV5-6 with TRBJ1-1; D not resolved. Trimming removed 2 bases from V and 4 bases from J, with 12 bases in between. Germline V lookup: CDR1 SGHDT, CDR2 YYEEEE. The CDR3 covers 14 residues. The CDR3 region is CASSLAPLGTEAFF. CDR3 sequence (DNA): TGTGCCAGCAGCTTAGCTCCCCTAGGCACTGAAGCTTTCTTT.

V gene TRBV23-1 combines with J gene TRBJ1-2; TRBD1 is a possible D gene (5 bases). TRBV23-1 carries the ORF label, with uncertain function. The CDR3 consists of 16 residues. V lost 0 bases to trimming and J lost 4 bases, with 15 bases between them. In DNA form, the CDR3 reads TGCGCCAGCAGTCAATCTAAGGTCGACAGCTTCTATGGCTACACCTTC. It codes for CASSQSKVDSFYGYTF.

The genes are TRBV5-1 and TRBJ2-3; D is unresolved. The V end was cut by 6 bases, the J end by 1 base, with 15 bases between. Germline assignment: CDR1 SGHRS and CDR2 YFSETQ. The CDR3 loop spans 15 amino acids. The CDR3 sequence: CASNVQQSRTDTQYF. CDR3 in DNA: TGCGCCAGCAATGTCCAACAGAGCCGCACAGATACGCAGTATTTT.

V gene TRBV6-4 combines with J gene TRBJ2-1; D is perhaps TRBD2 (5 bases). Germline CDR1 is MRHNA and CDR2 is SNTAGT. The CDR3 covers 15 residues. Trimming took 0 bases from V and 4 from J, leaving 10 bases between them. DNA of the CDR3: TGTGCCAGCAGTGACTCAGGACTCGATTACAATGAGCAGTTCTTC. This sequence encodes CASSDSGLDYNEQFF.

This clone has just one count. The rearrangement uses TRBV19 and TRBJ1-1; D might be TRBD1 (5 bases). V lost 6 bases to trimming and J lost 7 bases, with 15 bases between them. From germline, CDR1 is LNHDA and CDR2 SQIVND (reference sequence). This CDR3 has 13 amino acids. CDR3 nucleotides: TGTGCCAGTAGATATCAGGGTTCTTATGAAGCTTTCTTT. Translation: CASRYQGSYEAFF.

The V and J genes are TRBV19 and TRBJ1-1; 9 bases fit TRBD1. CDR3 size: 16 residues. Germline-derived CDR1 and CDR2 are LNHDA and SQIVND (reference sequence). J gave up 7 bases and V 1 base, and 10 bases lay outside the gene matches. This CDR3 reads CASSIGPGTGKGEAFF. CDR3 nucleotides: TGTGCCAGTAGTATAGGACCAGGGACAGGGAAGGGTGAAGCTTTCTTT.

This chain links TRBV4-3 with TRBJ2-1, with D perhaps matching TRBD2 (6 bases). There are 14 residues in the CDR3. CDR1 LGHNA and CDR2 YSLEER come from the germline V gene. Deletions cut 0 bases from V and 10 bases from J, with 13 bases between. CDR3: CASSQDFLTSEQFF. The CDR3 region has the DNA TGCGCCAGCAGCCAAGATTTTTTAACTAGCGAGCAGTTCTTC.

J is TRBJ2-7 and V is TRBV5-1; 8 nucleotides align to TRBD1. This CDR3 is built from 14 residues. J gave up 3 bases and V 3 bases, and 5 bases lay outside the gene matches. CDR1 is SGHRS and CDR2 is YFSETQ in the germline V gene. The CDR3 here is CASSSGQGIYEQYF. CDR3 bases: TGCGCCAGCAGCTCCGGACAGGGAATCTACGAGCAGTACTTC. Using reference TRBV5-1 and TRBJ2-7 for the parts outside the CDR3, the full variable domain is KAGVTQTPRYLIKTRGQQVTLSCSPISGHRSVSWYQQTPGQGLQFLFEYFSETQRNKGNFPGRFSGRQFSNSRSEMNVSTLELGDSALYLCASSSGQGIYEQYFGPGTRLTVT.

This chain links TRBV5-1 with TRBJ2-3, with D hard to call. The germline V gene encodes CDR1 SGHRS and CDR2 YFSETQ. The CDR3 sequence is 11 residues long. V lost 5 bases to trimming and J lost 4 bases, with 5 bases between them. The CDR3 sequence: CASSAPDTQYF. The CDR3 bases are TGCGCCAGCAGTGCGCCAGATACGCAGTATTTT. Variable domain in full (rest from reference TRBV5-1 and TRBJ2-3): KAGVTQTPRYLIKTRGQQVTLSCSPISGHRSVSWYQQTPGQGLQFLFEYFSETQRNKGNFPGRFSGRQFSNSRSEMNVSTLELGDSALYLCASSAPDTQYFGPGTRLTVL.

The chain has TRBV6-4 and TRBJ2-3, with a tentative D call TRBD2 (6 bases). The CDR3 spans 15 residues. With 6 bases removed from V and 6 bases from J, the gap between germline ends came to 19 bases. From germline, CDR1 is MRHNA and CDR2 SNTAGT. The CDR3 is CASSAGVGGTDTQYF. The CDR3 nucleotides read TGTGCCAGCAGCGCCGGGGTAGGCGGGACGGATACGCAGTATTTT.

J is TRBJ2-3 and V is TRBV15, with D possibly TRBD2 on 6 matching bases. This CDR3 is 17 amino acids long. CDR1 LNHNV and CDR2 YYDKDF come from the germline V gene (reference sequence). The V end was cut by 3 bases, the J end by 6 bases, with 22 bases between. The CDR3, as DNA: TGTGCCACCAGCAGCACTTGGGCAGGGAGGAGGATGGATACGCAGTATTTT. It specifies CATSSTWAGRRMDTQYF.

Here the CDR3 DNA reads TGTGCCAGCAGCCCCCGGACAGGACTCTCCTACGAGCAGTACTTC. This gives the protein CASSPRTGLSYEQYF. V is TRBV13 and J is TRBJ2-7, with TRBD1 identical over 7 bases. The CDR3 runs 15 residues. Per the germline V gene, CDR1 is PRHDT and CDR2 is FYEKMQ (reference sequence). The V segment lost 5 bases and the J segment 0 bases; nucleotides outside the gene matches: 7.

The CDR3 bases are TGTGCCAGCAGCTCCCGTGACAGGGGGCGTGCGGAGACCCAGTACTTC. It encodes CASSSRDRGRAETQYF. The chain uses TRBV28 and TRBJ2-5, with 10 positions matching TRBD1. There are 16 residues in the CDR3. From germline, CDR1 is MDHEN and CDR2 SYDVKM. With V trimmed by 6 bases and J by 5 bases, 12 bases remained unmatched.

The chain is built from TRBV11-2 and TRBJ2-5; 9 bases are a match to TRBD1. Per germline, CDR1 SGHAT and CDR2 FQNNGV. CDR3 size: 14 residues. The V segment lost 6 bases and the J segment 5 bases; nucleotides outside the gene matches: 7. The CDR3: CASRQTGGEETQYF. The CDR3 nucleotides read TGTGCCAGCAGACAAACAGGGGGCGAGGAGACCCAGTACTTC.

The rearrangement uses TRBV20-1 and TRBJ2-5; D remains unclear. Trimming pared 2 bases from V and 7 bases from J, leaving 5 bases between. Per the germline V gene, CDR1 is DFQATT and CDR2 is SNEGSKA (reference sequence). This CDR3 spans 10 amino acids. CDR3 sequence reads: CSARMATQYF. The CDR3 DNA is TGCAGTGCTAGAATGGCGACCCAGTACTTC.